A selection of T cell receptor beta chains follows, all from one sample in a study of T cell changes during pregnancy in multiple sclerosis. Data came from immunoSEQ multiplex PCR; TCRdb stores just in-frame clones and leaves some out. Of some 110,000 clones in the sample, 91% were seen once. The sample consisted of peripheral blood, taken before pregnancy. These receptors were obtained from a female donor with multiple sclerosis, enrolled in a pregnancy study. Each CDR3 is given with its conserved first and last residue. The D gene is left open where the match is weak. Clone size is not always given. Where it is, it says once, few, many or a class for expanded clones.

J gene: TRBJ2-5
clone size: -
D gene: TRBD2
V gene: TRBV5-5
CDR3 DNA: TGTGCCAGCAGCTTGGGCACTAGCGGGATAGAGACCCAGTACTTC
CDR3 protein: CASSLGTSGIETQYF

J gene: TRBJ1-1
clone size: once
D gene: -
V gene: TRBV25-1
CDR3 DNA: TGTGCCAGCAGTGACCCCGGGAGGGGGACTGAAGCTTTCTTT
CDR3 protein: CASSDPGRGTEAFF

J gene: TRBJ2-7
clone size: -
D gene: TRBD1
V gene: TRBV27
CDR3 DNA: TGTGCCAGCAGTTTATCTGGGACAGGGGGAAACGAGCAGTACTTC
CDR3 protein: CASSLSGTGGNEQYF

J gene: TRBJ2-1
clone size: -
D gene: -
V gene: TRBV14
CDR3 DNA: TGTGCCAGCAGCCAAGCAAAGCCCCTGAGCTCCTACAATGAGCAGTTCTTC
CDR3 protein: CASSQAKPLSSYNEQFF

J gene: TRBJ2-2
clone size: -
D gene: -
V gene: TRBV19
CDR3 DNA: TGTGCCAGTAGTATCCAGGGGACGGCGGAGCTGTTTTTT
CDR3 protein: CASSIQGTAELFF

J gene: TRBJ2-3
clone size: -
D gene: -
V gene: TRBV7-9
CDR3 DNA: TGTGCCAGCAGTCTACGGGCAGCGGCTAGCACAGATACGCAGTATTTT
CDR3 protein: CASSLRAAASTDTQYF

J gene: TRBJ2-1
clone size: -
D gene: -
V gene: TRBV7-3
CDR3 DNA: TGTGCCAGCAGCTTACCGGGAAACAATGAGCAGTTCTTC
CDR3 protein: CASSLPGNNEQFF

J gene: TRBJ2-3
clone size: -
D gene: -
V gene: TRBV20-1
CDR3 DNA: TGCAGTGCCAGACTAGAGGCTACGCAGTATTTT
CDR3 protein: CSARLEATQYF

J gene: TRBJ1-1
clone size: -
D gene: -
V gene: TRBV19
CDR3 DNA: TGTGCCAGTAACCCGGGAGGGGTAACGGCTGAAGCTTTCTTT
CDR3 protein: CASNPGGVTAEAFF

J gene: TRBJ2-1
clone size: -
D gene: -
V gene: TRBV10-3
CDR3 DNA: TGTGCCATCAGTGATGGGGCGGGAAGCTACAATGAGCAGTTCTTC
CDR3 protein: CAISDGAGSYNEQFF

J gene: TRBJ1-1
clone size: -
D gene: TRBD1
V gene: TRBV18
CDR3 DNA: TGTGCCAGCTCACCTAGGGGTGGACAGGGGGCGAGGTTGAACACTGAAGCTTTCTTT
CDR3 protein: CASSPRGGQGARLNTEAFF

J gene: TRBJ2-1
clone size: -
D gene: TRBD2
V gene: TRBV7-3
CDR3 DNA: TGTGCCAGCAGCGTCGTAGCGGGAGGGCAGAATGAGCAGTTCTTC
CDR3 protein: CASSVVAGGQNEQFF

J gene: TRBJ1-2
clone size: -
D gene: -
V gene: TRBV5-8
CDR3 DNA: TGTGCCAGCAGCTTCCGACAGGCTACCGACTCCTATGGCTACACCTTC
CDR3 protein: CASSFRQATDSYGYTF

J gene: TRBJ1-2
clone size: -
D gene: TRBD1
V gene: TRBV28
CDR3 DNA: TGTGCCAGCAGTGGGGGACAGGGACGAAACTATGGCTACACCTTC
CDR3 protein: CASSGGQGRNYGYTF

J gene: TRBJ2-1
clone size: -
D gene: TRBD1
V gene: TRBV5-1
CDR3 DNA: TGCGCCACTATCCGGGACAGGGCAAACAATGAGCAGTTCTTC
CDR3 protein: CATIRDRANNEQFF

J gene: TRBJ2-1
clone size: -
D gene: TRBD2
V gene: TRBV7-9
CDR3 DNA: TGTGCCAGCAGACCCAGCGGGAGCTCCTACAATGAGCAGTTCTTC
CDR3 protein: CASRPSGSSYNEQFF

J gene: TRBJ1-1
clone size: -
D gene: -
V gene: TRBV5-1
CDR3 DNA: TGCGCCAGCAGCCTCACCCAGGGGAACACTGAAGCTTTCTTT
CDR3 protein: CASSLTQGNTEAFF

J gene: TRBJ2-5
clone size: -
D gene: TRBD2
V gene: TRBV15
CDR3 DNA: TGTGCCACCAGCAGCCTTTCCGGGACTAGAGGAGAGACCCAGTACTTC
CDR3 protein: CATSSLSGTRGETQYF

J gene: TRBJ1-2
clone size: few
D gene: TRBD1
V gene: TRBV18
CDR3 DNA: TGTGCCAGCTCCAGGACAGGGGCCTATGGCTACACCTTC
CDR3 protein: CASSRTGAYGYTF

J gene: TRBJ2-7
clone size: -
D gene: -
V gene: TRBV5-6
CDR3 DNA: TGTGCCAGCACTAGGAGGGTCCGAGGTCGCGAGCAGTACTTC
CDR3 protein: CASTRRVRGREQYF

J gene: TRBJ2-7
clone size: -
D gene: TRBD2
V gene: TRBV6-1
CDR3 DNA: TGTGCCAGCAGTGAAGGACTAGCGGGTTCACAGTACTTC
CDR3 protein: CASSEGLAGSQYF

J gene: TRBJ2-3
clone size: -
D gene: TRBD1
V gene: TRBV19
CDR3 DNA: TGTGCCAGTAGTATTTCCGGGACAGGGGGCATTGATACGCAGTATTTT
CDR3 protein: CASSISGTGGIDTQYF

J gene: TRBJ1-1
clone size: -
D gene: -
V gene: TRBV6-5
CDR3 DNA: TGTGCCAGCAGTTTCACCGCAGGGGTGAACACTGAAGCTTTCTTT
CDR3 protein: CASSFTAGVNTEAFF

J gene: TRBJ2-2
clone size: -
D gene: TRBD2
V gene: TRBV5-6
CDR3 DNA: TGTGCCAGCAGGCCCCCTAGCGGGGGGCCCGGGGAGCTGTTTTTT
CDR3 protein: CASRPPSGGPGELFF

J gene: TRBJ1-6
clone size: -
D gene: -
V gene: TRBV7-9
CDR3 DNA: TGTGCCAGCAGCCCCTCTGAGGTTTCACCCCTCCACTTT
CDR3 protein: CASSPSEVSPLHF

J gene: TRBJ2-7
clone size: -
D gene: -
V gene: TRBV10-3
CDR3 DNA: TGTGCCATCAGTGAGTCTTCTGAGGACACCTACGAGCAGTACTTC
CDR3 protein: CAISESSEDTYEQYF

J gene: TRBJ1-2
clone size: few
D gene: -
V gene: TRBV5-4
CDR3 DNA: TGTGCCAGCAGCTTGGATGGTGACAGGGGCTACACCTTC
CDR3 protein: CASSLDGDRGYTF

J gene: TRBJ2-5
clone size: -
D gene: -
V gene: TRBV14
CDR3 DNA: TGTGCCAGCAGCCACCGCGGCAAACGAGAGACCCAGTACTTC
CDR3 protein: CASSHRGKRETQYF

J gene: TRBJ1-2
clone size: -
D gene: TRBD1
V gene: TRBV19
CDR3 DNA: TGTGCCAGTAGTATATCGGACAGGGTCTATGGCTACACCTTC
CDR3 protein: CASSISDRVYGYTF

J gene: TRBJ1-2
clone size: -
D gene: -
V gene: TRBV10-2
CDR3 DNA: TGCGCCAGCAGTGAGAGGGGTGGGCAGGGAAGAAAACCCTATGGCTACACCTTC
CDR3 protein: CASSERGGQGRKPYGYTF

J gene: TRBJ2-7
clone size: -
D gene: TRBD1
V gene: TRBV5-1
CDR3 DNA: TGCGCCAGCAGCTTGGCGACGGACAGGGGAAGTGAGCAGTACTTC
CDR3 protein: CASSLATDRGSEQYF

J gene: TRBJ1-6
clone size: -
D gene: TRBD1
V gene: TRBV5-1
CDR3 DNA: TGCGCCAGCAGCTTCCCCTCTGGACAGGGAAACAATTCACCCCTCCACTTT
CDR3 protein: CASSFPSGQGNNSPLHF

J gene: TRBJ1-2
clone size: -
D gene: -
V gene: TRBV6-5
CDR3 DNA: TGTGCCAGCAGTGCCTACAGGGACTATGGCTACACCTTC
CDR3 protein: CASSAYRDYGYTF

J gene: TRBJ2-7
clone size: -
D gene: TRBD1
V gene: TRBV6-5
CDR3 DNA: TGTGCCAGCAGTCAAGGGACAGGGGCCTACGAGCAGTACTTC
CDR3 protein: CASSQGTGAYEQYF

J gene: TRBJ1-1
clone size: -
D gene: -
V gene: TRBV7-2
CDR3 DNA: TGTGCCAGCAGCCGGACTTTGAGCACTGAAGCTTTCTTT
CDR3 protein: CASSRTLSTEAFF

J gene: TRBJ1-4
clone size: -
D gene: TRBD1
V gene: TRBV6-1
CDR3 DNA: TGTGCCAGCAGGGAACAACCAGGGGGCCAAAGTAATGAAAAACTGTTTTTT
CDR3 protein: CASREQPGGQSNEKLFF

J gene: TRBJ1-3
clone size: -
D gene: TRBD1
V gene: TRBV7-2
CDR3 DNA: TGTGCCAGCAGCTTAGCCGGACAGGGGACGGGAAACACCATATATTTT
CDR3 protein: CASSLAGQGTGNTIYF